This T cell receptor (beta chain) was identified in a study of blood T cells in healthy people across ages. This clonotype was found many times. The V and J ends lost 5 bases and 2 bases, in that order; junction bases with no gene match: 7. In germline, CDR1 is SEHNR, CDR2 FQNEAQ (reference sequence). The CDR3 covers 15 residues. Primed by a sample-barcoded 5' primer and a J-beta primer mix, a second PCR proceeded for 7 to 11 cycles. Each CDR3 protein gets one entry after TCRdb re-called the 5' RACE reads with MiXCR. This sample has approximately 960,000 distinct CDR3 sequences, with 25% to 35% found just once. These same data were also listed under a study on T cells of mothers and their children. This second study says: The second PCR's M1S primer added sample barcodes and 2-4 random nucleotides. The search for persistent microchimeric T cell clones detected none.

The sequenced material came from blood. This clonotype was obtained from a middle-aged woman in good health. The rearrangement uses TRBV7-9 and TRBJ2-3, with 7 nucleotides matching TRBD1. The CDR3 sequence: CASSPGQEYTDTQYF. The CDR3 region has the DNA TGTGCCAGCAGCCCTGGACAGGAGTACACAGATACGCAGTATTTT.